The present T cell receptor beta chain was sequenced within a study of cytomegalovirus exposure and HLA in healthy donors. Regarding the study as a whole: For TCR beta chains, V- and J-gene trimming was later linked to a missense DCLRE1C variant. Of the V segments, some could not be distinguished, including TRBV6-2 and TRBV6-3, and were excluded.

Notes on this clone: Its antigen remains unknown. One end of the junction is discordant with germline, which a read error may explain.

The PCR used 60 Vbeta and 13 Jbeta primers. Data came from immunoSEQ multiplex PCR; TCRdb stores just in-frame clones and leaves some out. This sample's clone table lists around 140,000 clones. This CDR3 spans 14 amino acids. The germline gives CDR1 SSHAT, CDR2 FNYEAQ (reference sequence). Sequencing input: PBMCs. The chain is built from TRBV7-7 and TRBJ2-5, with 12 bases that match TRBD1. The receptor was isolated from a woman in her 40s in good health and CMV-seropositive. DNA of the CDR3: TGTGCTAGCAGCTCCGGGACAGGGGGCATGACCCAGTACTTC. Encoded protein: CASSSGTGGMTQYF. The full variable domain, with the rest looked up from reference TRBV7-7 and TRBJ2-5, is GAGVSQSPRYKVTKRGQDVTLRCDPISSHATLYWYQQALGQGPEFLTYFNYEAQPDKSGLPSDRFSAERPEGSISTLTIQRTEQRDSAMYRCASSSGTGGMTQYFGPGTRLLVL.